This T cell receptor beta chain was sequenced during a study of blood T cell repertoires in COVID-19. The assay was immunoSEQ multiplex PCR, and TCRdb's table has in-frame clones only and misses some. The table records around 250,000 clones, 86% of them present only once. Per germline, CDR1 ENHRY and CDR2 SYGVKD. This CDR3 is 13 amino acids long. V lost 6 bases and J lost 5, with 13 bases in between. Participants, roughly 18 to 90 years old, spanned 24 US areas. Clinical history as reported by participants underpinned cohort assignment. The clonotype comes from a man between 18 and 29 years old who had recovered from COVID-19. This chain joins TRBV10-3 and TRBJ2-5, with a weak D call TRBD2 (6 bases). The material sequenced was PBMCs or T cells enriched from blood (not recorded which). The CDR3 DNA reads as TGTGCCATCAGGGCGGAGGGGTCGGAGACCCAGTACTTC. Translated, it gives CAIRAEGSETQYF.